This passage covers 9 T cell receptor beta chains from one sample sequenced in a study of coeliac disease (dated by TCRdb to between 2021 and 2023). Library method: the immunoSEQ multiplex PCR assay. As stored in TCRdb, this immuneACCESS dataset retains in-frame rearrangements with V and J assigned. A fraction of the clones does not appear; measured against another copy, unresolved V genes explain less than half of the discrepancy, and the remainder lacks a known reason. The sample table shows several thousand clones, and about three fifths are seen once. Approximately 3.1% of the sample is held by the ten biggest clonotypes. Sequencing input: lamina propria lymphocytes from the gut. In the paper's terms, the cell subset or site label means: lamina propria cell (LPC) fraction of small intestinal biopsy. Receptor source: a woman aged 55-69 years with active celiac disease.

This rearrangement joins TRBV19 to TRBJ2-5; D is possibly TRBD2 (5 bases). The germline gives CDR1 LNHDA, CDR2 SQIVND (reference sequence). There are 13 residues in the CDR3. V was shortened by 6 bases and J by 2 bases, with 10 bases between the two germline ends. The CDR3 sequence: CASSFSGQETQYF. The CDR3 DNA reads as TGTGCCAGTAGCTTCAGCGGTCAAGAGACCCAGTACTTC.

This clone was recorded a few times. This chain links TRBV6-1 with TRBJ1-2; no clear D. Germline V gene sequence: CDR1 MNHNS, CDR2 SASEGT. The germline V and J ends were trimmed by 4 bases and 1 base, with 7 bases remaining between them. CDR3 length: 13 residues. The CDR3: CASSVNNNYGYTF. The CDR3 DNA is TGTGCCAGCAGTGTTAACAATAACTATGGCTACACCTTC.

J is TRBJ1-3 and V is TRBV18; D ambiguous. The length of the CDR3 is 13 residues. The germline gives CDR1 KGHSH, CDR2 LQKENI. The ends were cut back, 4 bases at V and 4 bases at J, with 8 bases in the middle. The CDR3 here is CASSLAGGNTIYF. Written as DNA, the CDR3 is TGTGCCAGCTCACTGGCGGGGGGAAACACCATATATTTT.

This chain uses TRBV18 with TRBJ2-7; TRBD1 agrees at 8 bases. The germline CDR1 and CDR2 sequences are KGHSH and LQKENI. Germline trimming cut 3 bases from V and 6 bases from J; bases unmatched to any gene: 4. The CDR3 loop spans 13 amino acids. CDR3 in amino acids: CASSPITGGEQYF. CDR3 nucleotide sequence: TGTGCCAGCTCACCGATAACAGGGGGCGAGCAGTACTTC.

The rearrangement uses TRBV2 and TRBJ2-5, with D perhaps matching TRBD1 (5 bases). The V and J ends lost 4 bases and 5 bases respectively, with 20 bases between them. Germline loops: CDR1 SNHLY, CDR2 FYNNEI. The CDR3 spans 16 residues. CDR3 sequence reads: CASSADSIGVGETQYF. CDR3 DNA: TGTGCCAGCAGTGCTGACAGCATTGGGGTCGGGGAGACCCAGTACTTC.

The chain carries TRBV29-1 and TRBJ1-2; TRBD1 agrees at 9 bases. The CDR3 extends over 18 amino acids. Germline trimming cut 5 bases from V and 6 bases from J; bases unmatched to any gene: 22. Per the germline V gene, CDR1 is SQVTM and CDR2 is ANQGSEA. The CDR3 here is CSVSMTPRDRERKDGYTF. The CDR3 nucleotides are TGCAGCGTTTCGATGACTCCGAGGGACAGGGAGCGGAAGGATGGCTACACCTTC.

This clone has only a few counts. The chain links TRBV21-1 to TRBJ2-1; no DNA check was done on the table's D call, TRBD2. TRBV21-1 is classified as a pseudogene. This CDR3 region has 17 residues. CDR3 protein: CAGTRQRGEPRHNEQFF. The CDR3 coding sequence is TGTGCCGGAACCCGGCAGCGGGGGGAACCCCGTCACAATGAGCAGTTCTTC.

This sequence joins TRBV27 and TRBJ2-1; 7 bases are shared with TRBD1. This CDR3 region has 15 residues. In germline, CDR1 is MNHEY, CDR2 SMNVEV (reference sequence). J gave up 9 bases and V 5 bases, and 13 bases lay outside the gene matches. Written as DNA, the CDR3 is TGTGCCAGCAGTGCGCGCATCGGGACAGCCGGTGAGCAGTTCTTC. Its translation: CASSARIGTAGEQFF.

The chain combines TRBV7-2 with TRBJ2-7; a possible D gene is TRBD2 (6 bases). CDR3 length: 17 residues. V was trimmed by 5 bases and J by 6 bases, leaving 26 bases between them. Germline CDR1 and CDR2: SGHTA and FQGNSA. The chain's CDR3 is CASSPMRGVSPLGEQYF. The CDR3, as DNA: TGTGCCAGCAGCCCCATGCGCGGGGTCAGCCCGTTGGGCGAGCAGTACTTC.